Listed below are T cell receptor beta chains from one sample, sequenced in a study of blood T cell repertoires in COVID-19. The method was immunoSEQ multiplex PCR; TCRdb's version includes in-frame clones alone and lacks a portion of them. The table lists some 31,000 clones, roughly 80% of them singletons, with 6.5% to 10% in the top ten. The sample taken for sequencing was peripheral blood. The receptors derive from a woman between 65 and 79 years old with active or convalescent COVID-19. Each CDR3 is given with its conserved first and last residue. Each record gives: D gene, V gene, CDR3 protein. The D gene is left open where the match is weak.

>TRBD1|TRBV5-1
CASNSGTGVIYEQYF
>NA|TRBV19
CASSMGATGELFF
>TRBD2|TRBV27
CASSGLAGGHAAQYF
>NA|TRBV7-9
CASSPAGGRNTEAFF
>TRBD1|TRBV6-4
CASSEYRGSHAVF
>NA|TRBV3-1/TRBV3-2
CASSPPSGGYTF
>TRBD1|TRBV30
CAWSPRDRGVVTNEKLFF
>NA|TRBV5-1
CASSGGNSYEQYF
>TRBD2|TRBV5-4
CASSPEPRGYNEQFF
>TRBD2|TRBV5-3
CARSWVGLAGGDLNSYNEQFF
>TRBD1|TRBV7-9
CASSSKDRRNEKLFF
>NA|TRBV6-2/TRBV6-3
CASSYQTKGKVQHF
>NA|TRBV7-9
CASSLERYEQYF
>NA|TRBV7-2
CASSLGPNYGYTF
>TRBD2|TRBV20-1
CSASRAGGPSYNEQFF
>NA|TRBV9
CASSVAGSEKLFF
>NA|TRBV30
CAWSPARPGRTTEAFF
>NA|TRBV7-2
CASSFSDSSYNEQFF
>TRBD2|TRBV27
CASSSGRLAGSDEQYF
>NA|TRBV19
CASTKTENRDTEAFF
>NA|TRBV15
CATSREVGAGELFF
>TRBD2|TRBV6-4
CASSRAAGVQYAEQFF
>NA|TRBV6-6
CASGAAGWPGELFF
>TRBD1|TRBV7-2
CASSLGDRVYQPQHF
>NA|TRBV18
CASSPLSSTDTQYF
>NA|TRBV11-2
CASSLERGQPQHF
>TRBD2|TRBV7-2
CASSPYLAAGGPRDEQYF
>NA|TRBV6-6
CASSYEFRGGYSPLHF
>NA|TRBV7-2
CASTPSTSRAFF